This TCR beta chain comes out of a study of T cell responses to AZD1222 COVID-19 vaccine. Whole-study results and caveats: The donor cohort was predominantly white British with a female majority, and clonal diversity may have been underestimated. Sampled repertoires all dated from after the peak T cell response. Increases in Spike-specific TCR breadth and depth were seen after two AZD1222 doses. The span of vaccine-associated CD4 TCRs extended across spike, with dominance at 160-218 and 743-854.

The method was immunoSEQ multiplex PCR; TCRdb's version includes in-frame clones alone and lacks a portion of them. The data hold tens of thousands of clones, with 88% observed a single time. The count of this clone is one. Its cognate antigen is unknown. V lost 10 bases and J lost 2, with 14 bases in between. CDR3 length equals 13 residues. The germline CDR1 and CDR2 sequences are KGHSH and LQKENI. J is TRBJ2-5 and V is TRBV18, with D perhaps matching TRBD1 (6 bases). Material: peripheral blood, obtained on day 0 of MenACWY control vaccination. The sequence was collected from an adult in good health. DNA of the CDR3: TGTGCCACCGCCCGGGACATTCAAGAGACCCAGTACTTC. Residues: CATARDIQETQYF.